The rows below give T cell receptor beta chains drawn from one sample of a study of early T cells in non-severe SARS-CoV-2 infection. TCRdb reprocessed the 5' RACE reads via MiXCR and lists one record per CDR3 protein. The table shows some 40,000 distinct CDR3 sequences, with 4.6% occurring only once. The sample was whole blood. The origin of the receptors is an adult who was a healthcare worker with PCR-confirmed SARS-CoV-2 infection or an uninfected control (not recorded which). The conserved cysteine and the conserved F or W are not part of the CDR3 here.

v_call,j_call,cdr3_aa
TRBV20-1,TRBJ1-1,SARAGGTEAF
TRBV28,TRBJ1-2,ASRLTGEGGYT
TRBV4-1,TRBJ1-1,ASSQGNRVSEAF
TRBV5-5,TRBJ2-2,ASSPTPGLPGTGELF
TRBV11-2,TRBJ1-1,ASSPLEGRMNTEAF
TRBV7-2,TRBJ2-5,ASSLMGGETQY
TRBV29-1,TRBJ2-5,SAGDHRPETQY
TRBV6-5,TRBJ2-7,ASSTRTKGPSYEQY
TRBV24-1,TRBJ2-1,ATSDAQAGAYNEQF
TRBV11-1,TRBJ2-7,ASSYGGISYEQY
TRBV11-2,TRBJ2-3,ASSLSGDTQY
TRBV19,TRBJ2-6,ASRLTSGANVLT
TRBV12-3/TRBV12-4,TRBJ1-4,ASSFRVGNEKLF